This TCR beta chain was identified in a study of OX40 agonist ivuxolimab in advanced cancers. Study context: Patients received the agonistic anti-OX40 (CD134) antibody ivuxolimab. Patients in dose escalation had liver, melanoma, kidney or head and neck cancers. Patients were under 90% male with ages about 23 to 80, mean approximately 55. Partial responses were observed in three patients, of whom one had hepatocellular carcinoma and two had cutaneous melanoma.

This CDR3 spans 13 amino acids. Germline V gene lookup returns CDR1 KGHSH and CDR2 LQKENI. Trimming stripped 3 bases from V and 0 bases from J, with 6 bases between. Sequenced by immunoSEQ multiplex PCR; TCRdb stores in-frame clones only, minus some. The top ten hold roughly 25% of the sample, which has more than 30,000 clones, 87% seen once. This TCR was recovered from an adult with an advanced solid tumor such as melanoma, head and neck, liver or kidney cancer. The chain uses TRBV18 and TRBJ2-7; the D is unclear. The specimen was CD4+ or CD8+ T cells sorted from blood, collected in a trial of the OX40 agonist ivuxolimab. The CDR3 is CASSPKDSYEQYF. Written as DNA, the CDR3 is TGTGCCAGCTCACCTAAGGACTCCTACGAGCAGTACTTC.